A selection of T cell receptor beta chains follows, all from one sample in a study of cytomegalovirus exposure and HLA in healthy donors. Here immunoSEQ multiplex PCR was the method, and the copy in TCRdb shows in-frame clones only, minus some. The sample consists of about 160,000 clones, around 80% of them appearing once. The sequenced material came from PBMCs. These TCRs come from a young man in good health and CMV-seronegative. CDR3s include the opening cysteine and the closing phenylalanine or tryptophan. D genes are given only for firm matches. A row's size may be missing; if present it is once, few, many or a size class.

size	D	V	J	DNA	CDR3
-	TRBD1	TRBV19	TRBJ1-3	TGTGCCAGTGTCCGGACAGGGGGAAAGAACACCATATATTTT	CASVRTGGKNTIYF
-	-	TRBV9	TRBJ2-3	TGTGCCAGCAGCGTAGCTTCAGGGGCCAGCACAGATACGCAGTATTTT	CASSVASGASTDTQYF
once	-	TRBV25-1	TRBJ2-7	TGTGCCAGCTCCCTTGACTTGTATCCTAACGAGCAGTACTTC	CASSLDLYPNEQYF
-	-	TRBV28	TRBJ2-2	TGTGCCAGCAGCCCTCCGAGCACCGGGGAGCTGTTTTTT	CASSPPSTGELFF
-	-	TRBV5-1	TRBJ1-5	TGCGCCAGCAGCCGCCGGGGGGCCGAATTATACAATCAGCCCCAGCATTTT	CASSRRGAELYNQPQHF
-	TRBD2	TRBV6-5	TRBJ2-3	TGTGCCACCACGACTAGCGGAAACACAGATACGCAGTATTTT	CATTTSGNTDTQYF
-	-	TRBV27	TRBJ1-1	TGTGCCAGCAGCCCGACAGCTACGGGCACTGAAGCTTTCTTT	CASSPTATGTEAFF
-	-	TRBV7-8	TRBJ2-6	TGTGCCAGCAGCACCAGGGGAACTGGGGCCAACGTCCTGACTTTC	CASSTRGTGANVLTF
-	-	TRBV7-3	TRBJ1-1	TGTGCCAGCAGCCCCTCCGGCACTGAAGCTTTCTTT	CASSPSGTEAFF
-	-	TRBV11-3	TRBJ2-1	TGTGCCAGCAGCTTAAAAGGGAGCTCCTACAATGAGCAGTTCTTC	CASSLKGSSYNEQFF
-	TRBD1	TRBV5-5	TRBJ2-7	TGTGCCAGCATCCCGACAGGGGGCTTGTACGAGCAGTACTTC	CASIPTGGLYEQYF
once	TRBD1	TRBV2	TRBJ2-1	TGTGCCAGCAGTCCGGGACAGGGGACCCTCGTTGAGCAGTTCTTC	CASSPGQGTLVEQFF